Presented here are 32 T cell receptor beta chains from one specimen sequenced in a study of early stage breast cancer tumors. Profiling relied on immunoSEQ multiplex PCR, and the TCRdb table lists in-frame clones only, not all of them. The sample has under 13,000 clones, about four fifths seen once; the top ten hold 11% to 15%. The material sequenced was breast tumor tissue. The receptors were sampled from a person between 65 and 80 years old with breast cancer.

V is TRBV19 and J is TRBJ1-5; weak D call: TRBD1 (6 bases). This CDR3 comprises 14 residues. Trimming took off 10 bases at V and 5 bases at J, with 18 bases between the two ends. Per germline, CDR1 LNHDA and CDR2 SQIVND (reference sequence). The CDR3: CAISTGIRDQPQHF. CDR3 sequence (DNA): TGTGCCATTTCCACAGGGATTCGCGATCAGCCCCAGCATTTT.

The chain joins TRBV5-1 to TRBJ2-3, with D unclear. This CDR3 comprises 14 residues. Trimming pared 0 bases from V and 6 bases from J, leaving 11 bases between. CDR1 is SGHRS and CDR2 is YFSETQ in the germline V gene. CDR3 protein: CASSLAPSKDTQYF. The CDR3 nucleotides read TGCGCCAGCAGCTTGGCTCCTAGTAAGGATACGCAGTATTTT.

This clone was counted between two and nine times. The chain couples TRBV19 to TRBJ2-4, with a possible D match to TRBD1 (7 bases). Germline loops: CDR1 LNHDA, CDR2 SQIVND (reference sequence). The CDR3 runs to 12 residues. Trimming removed 5 bases from V and 10 bases from J, with 12 bases in between. The DNA of the CDR3 is TGTGCCAGTAGTGGCCCAGGGGGGATTCAGTACTTC. Translation: CASSGPGGIQYF.

The rearrangement uses TRBV10-1 and TRBJ2-1; the match to TRBD2 covers 13 bases. The CDR3 extends over 16 amino acids. Per germline, CDR1 WNHNN and CDR2 SYGVQD (reference sequence). The V gene end was trimmed by 7 bases and the J gene end by 10 bases; junction bases not matched to a gene: 13. The CDR3 DNA reads as TGCGCCAGCATGGGTCAAGGGACTAGCGGGATTGACGAGCAGTTCTTC. This codes for CASMGQGTSGIDEQFF.

This clone was detected only once. The chain carries TRBV7-2 and TRBJ1-5; possible D gene TRBD1, 6 bases. Germline V gene lookup returns CDR1 SGHTA and CDR2 FQGNSA. The CDR3 has 16 amino acids. V was shortened by 5 bases and J by 0 bases, with 14 bases between the two germline ends. For the CDR3, the DNA is TGTGCCAGCAGCCAGAACAGGGATAGTAGCAATCAGCCCCAGCATTTT. Protein product: CASSQNRDSSNQPQHF.

The rearrangement joins TRBV28 to TRBJ2-5, with a tentative D call TRBD2 (5 bases). V was cut by 1 base and J by 4 bases, with 10 bases left in between. This CDR3 contains 14 residues. Germline lookup yields CDR1 MDHEN and CDR2 SYDVKM. CDR3 loop: CASSLLRVGETQYF. CDR3 DNA: TGTGCCAGCAGTTTATTGAGGGTCGGAGAGACCCAGTACTTC. Supplemented by reference TRBV28 and TRBJ2-5, the full variable domain reads DVKVTQSSRYLVKRTGEKVFLECVQDMDHENMFWYRQDPGLGLRLIYFSYDVKMKEKGDIPEGYSVSREKKERFSLILESASTNQTSMYLCASSLLRVGETQYFGPGTRLLVL.

This rearrangement joins TRBV5-1 to TRBJ1-1, with a tentative D call TRBD1 (5 bases). Deletions cut 4 bases from V and 1 base from J, with 14 bases between. CDR1 and CDR2 from the germline V gene are SGHRS and YFSETQ. This CDR3 comprises 15 residues. The CDR3 bases are TGCGCCAGCAGCCCGGGGGAAGGGCGGAACACTGAAGCTTTCTTT. This codes for CASSPGEGRNTEAFF.

This clone has a single count. The chain uses TRBV28 and TRBJ2-7; 7 positions match TRBD1. Germline V CDR1 and CDR2: MDHEN, SYDVKM. The CDR3 spans 12 residues. Losses at the gene ends were 6 bases for V and 4 bases for J; bases not matched to a gene: 3. The CDR3 DNA sequence: TGTGCCAGCAGCTACAGGGGATACGAGCAGTACTTC. Translated: CASSYRGYEQYF.

The chain employs TRBV9 and TRBJ1-6, with D possibly matching TRBD1 (6 bases). The germline V gene has CDR1 SGDLS and CDR2 YYNGEE. Trimming pared 3 bases from V and 6 bases from J, leaving 16 bases between. CDR3 length equals 16 residues. In DNA, the CDR3 is TGTGCCAGCAGCGACTCAACAGGGAGCCTTAATTCACCCCTCCACTTT. Its protein is CASSDSTGSLNSPLHF. The full variable domain, rest sourced from reference TRBV9 and TRBJ1-6, is DSGVTQTPKHLITATGQRVTLRCSPRSGDLSVYWYQQSLDQGLQFLIQYYNGEERAKGNILERFSAQQFPDLHSELNLSSLELGDSALYFCASSDSTGSLNSPLHFGNGTRLTVT.

The chain carries TRBV4-2 and TRBJ2-7; TRBD1 aligns across 7 bases. The CDR3 is made up of 15 amino acids. V was clipped by 1 base and J by 7 bases; unmatched bases: 10. Germline CDR1 LGHNA, CDR2 YNFKEQ. The CDR3 sequence is CASSQAPVTGSEQYF. CDR3 coding DNA: TGTGCCAGCAGCCAAGCGCCCGTGACAGGGAGTGAGCAGTACTTC.

The chain links TRBV6-1 to TRBJ2-1; TRBD2 might be the D (7 bases). Germline lookup yields CDR1 MNHNS and CDR2 SASEGT. V lost 7 bases, J lost 7 bases, and 20 bases lay in between. CDR3 size: 15 residues. The CDR3 nucleotides are TGTGCCAGCACCCGATGGGGGGGCGAGGGAAATGAGCAGTTCTTC. Amino acids: CASTRWGGEGNEQFF.

CDR3 sequence (DNA): TGTGCCAGCAGTCACAGGGGGCTCCCGAACACCGGGGAGCTGTTTTTT. Amino acids: CASSHRGLPNTGELFF. This chain uses TRBV28 with TRBJ2-2; 9 bases line up with TRBD1. The CDR3 extends over 16 amino acids. Germline V gene data show CDR1 as MDHEN and CDR2 as SYDVKM. V shed 5 bases, J shed 0 bases, and the junction held 4 bases outside the gene matches.

The chain has TRBV6-1 and TRBJ1-1; TRBD1 matches 9 bases. The CDR3 covers 14 residues. With 6 bases clipped from V and 7 bases from J, the junction kept 9 bases outside the gene matches. Germline CDR1 is MNHNS and CDR2 is SASEGT. This CDR3 reads CASRGTGGGGEAFF. The CDR3 DNA follows: TGTGCCAGCAGGGGAACAGGGGGCGGCGGTGAAGCTTTCTTT.

The chain recombines TRBV9 with TRBJ1-2, with 7 bases matching TRBD1. V lost 3 bases, J lost 8 bases, and 10 bases stayed unmatched. The V gene's germline CDR1 is SGDLS and CDR2 YYNGEE. This CDR3 spans 14 amino acids. For the CDR3, the DNA is TGTGCCAGCAGCGCTCAGGGGGGAAGGAGCGGCTACACCTTC. It codes for CASSAQGGRSGYTF.

This chain links TRBV11-2 with TRBJ1-1, with D unclear. CDR1 SGHAT and CDR2 FQNNGV come from the germline V gene. The CDR3 is made up of 11 amino acids. The DNA of the CDR3 is TGTGCTTCCCTTCGGGACACTGAAGCTTTCTTT. Protein product: CASLRDTEAFF.

The chain employs TRBV10-2 and TRBJ1-1; 10 nucleotides agree with TRBD1. The V and J ends lost 6 bases and 1 base, in that order; junction bases with no gene match: 8. Germline CDR1 reads WSHSY; CDR2 reads SAAADI. This CDR3 comprises 16 residues. The CDR3 nucleotides are TGCGCCAGCAGGGGAGGAGGACAGGGGGGGAACACTGAAGCTTTCTTT. This encodes CASRGGGQGGNTEAFF.

This rearrangement joins TRBV30 to TRBJ1-5; possibly TRBD1 for D (6 bases). The germline V and J ends were trimmed by 3 bases and 10 bases, with 16 bases remaining between them. CDR1 and CDR2 (germline): GTSNPN, SVGIG (reference sequence). The CDR3 spans 13 residues. The CDR3 DNA sequence: TGTGCCTGGAGGGAAAACAGGGACGGACCCCAGCATTTT. As protein: CAWRENRDGPQHF.

The chain uses TRBV30 and TRBJ2-4; the match to TRBD2 covers 9 bases. Germline trimming cut 3 bases from V and 3 bases from J; bases unmatched to any gene: 21. CDR1 GTSNPN and CDR2 SVGIG come from the germline V gene (reference sequence). The CDR3 contains 20 residues. The CDR3 nucleotides read TGTGCCTGGAGCCCCGCTTGGCTAGCGGGAAATGGTGTGGTCAAAAACATTCAGTACTTC. As protein: CAWSPAWLAGNGVVKNIQYF.

By frequency in the sample, this clone is medium-sized (0.01 to 0.1%). This sequence joins TRBV21-1 and TRBJ2-3; the DNA was not compared with TRBD2, the D call given in the table. TRBV21-1 is shown as a pseudogene. This CDR3 comprises 20 residues. CDR3 amino acids: CASSQISTSGRAMETDTQYF. CDR3 coding DNA: TGTGCCAGCAGCCAAATCTCGACTAGCGGGAGGGCCATGGAGACAGATACGCAGTATTTT.

This clone has just a few counts. The gene calls are TRBV5-6 and TRBJ2-2; a weak D match, TRBD1 (6 bases). In germline, CDR1 is SGHDT, CDR2 YYEEEE. The V and J ends lost 2 bases and 3 bases respectively, with 8 bases between them. The CDR3 sequence is 14 residues long. CDR3 DNA: TGTGCCAGCAGCTTTGACAGGCACACCGGGGAGCTGTTTTTT. Translated: CASSFDRHTGELFF.

Concerning this clone itself: A read error may produce the germline difference seen at one junction end. The rearrangement uses TRBV5-4 and TRBJ1-2; D might be TRBD1 (5 bases). This CDR3 region has 12 residues. Looked up from germline, CDR1 is SGHNT and CDR2 is YYREEE (reference sequence). In nucleotides, the CDR3 is TGCGCCAGCAGCCAAAGGGGCCTTGGCTACACCTTC. Its protein product is CASSQRGLGYTF.

V usage is TRBV7-3 and J usage is TRBJ2-7; TRBD1 matches 10 bases. The CDR3 has 17 amino acids. CDR1 is SGHTA and CDR2 is FQGTGA in the germline V gene. V lost 0 bases and J lost 5; bases outside the gene matches: 10. The CDR3 here is CASSLTGTGQGSHEQYF. DNA for the CDR3: TGTGCCAGCAGCTTAACGGGGACGGGACAGGGGAGCCACGAGCAGTACTTC.

The chain couples TRBV14 to TRBJ1-6; unclear D gene. The CDR3 spans 16 residues. The germline V and J ends were trimmed by 4 bases and 10 bases, with 20 bases remaining between them. Germline V gene data show CDR1 as SGHDN and CDR2 as FVKESK. The CDR3 DNA reads TGTGCCAGCAGCCTTTCCGTCTTCTGCGGAGGCTCACCCCTCCACTTT. Protein sequence: CASSLSVFCGGSPLHF.

The V gene is TRBV5-1, the J gene TRBJ1-1; 10 positions match TRBD1. Germline trimming cut 4 bases from V and 4 bases from J; bases unmatched to any gene: 7. Per the germline V gene, CDR1 is SGHRS and CDR2 is YFSETQ. The CDR3 totals 15 residues. CDR3 loop: CASSIGQGEVTEAFF. CDR3 DNA sequence: TGCGCCAGCAGCATCGGACAGGGGGAGGTCACTGAAGCTTTCTTT.

This chain joins TRBV15 and TRBJ1-2, with 11 bases fitting TRBD1. The V gene's germline CDR1 is LNHNV and CDR2 YYDKDF (reference sequence). This CDR3 has 15 residues. V shed 3 bases, J shed 3 bases, and the junction held 3 bases outside the gene matches. This CDR3 reads CATSRGQGDYYGYTF. The CDR3 DNA reads as TGTGCCACCAGCAGGGGACAGGGGGATTACTATGGCTACACCTTC.

The J gene is TRBJ1-6, the V gene TRBV27; TRBD1 aligns across 8 bases. This CDR3 has 15 amino acids. Germline V lookup: CDR1 MNHEY, CDR2 SMNVEV (reference sequence). Trimming cost V 5 bases and J 10 bases; bases outside gene matches: 10. For the CDR3, the DNA is TGTGCCAGCAGTCTGCTGGGACAGGAGTCCTCACCCCTCCACTTT. Protein product: CASSLLGQESSPLHF.

The V and J genes are TRBV2 and TRBJ1-6; 8 positions agree with TRBD1. This CDR3 has 15 amino acids. V was clipped by 4 bases and J by 7 bases; unmatched bases: 6. Looked up from germline, CDR1 is SNHLY and CDR2 is FYNNEI. CDR3 DNA sequence: TGTGCCAGCAGTGCCCGGCAGGGGGCCAATTCACCCCTCCACTTT. Its translation: CASSARQGANSPLHF.

V is TRBV7-9 and J is TRBJ2-4, with TRBD2 identical over 13 bases. The V and J ends lost 5 bases and 2 bases, in that order; junction bases with no gene match: 9. The CDR3 consists of 18 residues. Looked up from germline, CDR1 is SEHNR and CDR2 is FQNEAQ (reference sequence). As DNA, the CDR3 is TGTGCCAGCAGCCTCACTAGCGGGGGGGCCGGGTCCAAAAACATTCAGTACTTC. Translation: CASSLTSGGAGSKNIQYF.

The gene calls are TRBV5-1 and TRBJ2-5; 7 positions agree with TRBD1. V shed 3 bases, J shed 5 bases, and the junction held 13 bases outside the gene matches. This CDR3 has 16 residues. Germline CDR1 reads SGHRS; CDR2 reads YFSETQ. DNA of the CDR3: TGCGCCAGCAGCTCCACCGGGACAGAGCCCCGGGAGACCCAGTACTTC. This encodes CASSSTGTEPRETQYF.

The genes are TRBV7-2 and TRBJ1-3; 7 positions agree with TRBD1. Trimming took 5 bases from V and 0 from J; bases not matched to a gene: 4. This CDR3 region has 15 residues. CDR1 and CDR2 from the germline V gene are SGHTA and FQGNSA. DNA of the CDR3: TGTGCCAGCAGCCTTGACAGGGCCTCTGGAAACACCATATATTTT. The encoded protein is CASSLDRASGNTIYF. The variable domain in full, completed from reference TRBV7-2 and TRBJ1-3, reads GAGVSQSPSNKVTEKGKDVELRCDPISGHTALYWYRQSLGQGLEFLIYFQGNSAPDKSGLPSDRFSAERTGGSVSTLTIQRTQQEDSAVYLCASSLDRASGNTIYFGEGSWLTVV.

The CDR3 region is CASPQDRGDFNYGYTF. CDR3 DNA: TGTGCCAGCCCTCAGGACAGGGGTGATTTTAACTATGGCTACACCTTC. The chain links TRBV2 to TRBJ1-2; TRBD1 agrees at 9 bases. Germline V gives CDR1 SNHLY, CDR2 FYNNEI. The junction had 11 bases not matched to a gene; V was cut back by 8 bases and J by 1 base. The CDR3 is made up of 16 amino acids.

The rearrangement uses TRBV19 and TRBJ1-5; TRBD1 might be the D (6 bases). The germline gives CDR1 LNHDA, CDR2 SQIVND (reference sequence). V was clipped by 5 bases and J by 7 bases, with 12 bases between them. The CDR3 sequence is 13 residues long. The CDR3 sequence is CASSLGQTQPQHF. The CDR3 DNA reads as TGTGCCAGTAGTCTCGGACAGACCCAGCCCCAGCATTTT.